This TCR beta chain was identified during a study of cytomegalovirus exposure and HLA in healthy donors. General study results and limits: Investigators reported 150 to 200 TCR beta chains as tied to cytomegalovirus. The classifier reportedly diagnosed cytomegalovirus status with high specificity and sensitivity.

This CDR3 contains 13 residues. Germline V CDR1 and CDR2: GTSNPN, SVGIG (reference sequence). Trimming shortened V by 4 bases and J by 2 bases, and 11 bases separated the two germline ends. Data came from immunoSEQ multiplex PCR; TCRdb stores just in-frame clones and leaves some out. This table holds around 300,000 clones, around 86% found once. This clone appeared a single time. Its target is unknown. This sequence joins TRBV30 and TRBJ1-2; D perhaps matches TRBD1 (5 bases). The sequence was collected from a woman younger than 35 in good health and CMV-seronegative. Sequenced: PBMCs. The CDR3 nucleotides are TGTGCCTGGACGGAGGGGCCGAACTATGGCTACACCTTC. Encoded protein: CAWTEGPNYGYTF.